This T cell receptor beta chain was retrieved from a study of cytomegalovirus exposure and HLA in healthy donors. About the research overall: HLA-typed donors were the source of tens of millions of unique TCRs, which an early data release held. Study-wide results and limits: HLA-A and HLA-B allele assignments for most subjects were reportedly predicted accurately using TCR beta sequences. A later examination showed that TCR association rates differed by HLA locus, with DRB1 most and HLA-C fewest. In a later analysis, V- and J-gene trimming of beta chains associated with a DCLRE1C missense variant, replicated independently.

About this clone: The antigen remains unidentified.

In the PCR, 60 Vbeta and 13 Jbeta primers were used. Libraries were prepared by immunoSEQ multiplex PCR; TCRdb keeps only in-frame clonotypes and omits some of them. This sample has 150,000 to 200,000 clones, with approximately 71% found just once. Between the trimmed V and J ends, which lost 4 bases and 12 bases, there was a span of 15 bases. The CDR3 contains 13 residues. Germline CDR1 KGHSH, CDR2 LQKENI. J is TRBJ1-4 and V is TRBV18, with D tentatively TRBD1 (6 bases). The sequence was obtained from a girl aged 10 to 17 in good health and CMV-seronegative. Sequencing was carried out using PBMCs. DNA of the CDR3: TGTGCCAGCTCACGGAAGACAGGCGGCGAACTGTTTTTT. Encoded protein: CASSRKTGGELFF.